This TCR beta chain was observed in a study of blood T cell repertoires in COVID-19 (dated by TCRdb to the early 2020s). Looking at the study overall: Samples from collaborators originated in the United States, Italy and Spain and spanned both the acute and convalescent phases of COVID-19. Samples were obtained from the ongoing ImmuneRACE study (first 160 participants) and from roughly 1,300 subjects provided by 6 global collaborators. Where HLA class I and class II types were available, the types were taken from metadata supplied by the sample provider, not from assay-based typing. Sample metadata almost always included a de-identified subject ID, COVID-19 status, age in years and sex. A freely available public database, intended as a resource for researchers studying the immune response to SARS-CoV-2, is where the repertoires were released. Subjects who had been exposed to COVID-19, were actively infected with it, or had recovered from it provided the deeply sampled blood TCRbeta repertoires that made up the dataset. The material from the prospective study consisted of cDNA or gDNA derived from T cells, B-cell-depleted T cells, or PBMCs.

Whole blood was collected in K2EDTA tubes by collaborating institutions according to the institutions' own protocols. For TCRbeta analysis, collaborators shipped samples in one of three forms: frozen whole blood, isolated PBMCs, or DNA extracted from either of those sample types. The paper's findings and limits, for the study overall: The quantity of clinical and demographic metadata differed by source and by participant and was supplied without curation.

Trimming removed 4 bases from V and 2 bases from J, leaving 12 bases between the germline ends. According to the germline V gene, CDR1 reads MDHEN and CDR2 reads SYDVKM. The CDR3 covers 14 residues, taking in both the cysteine and the phenylalanine. The CDR3 DNA has 42 bases and is translated from base 1. About this clone: Its antigen target is currently unknown. No quality values exist for individual bases; no much larger clone is one base distant.

TCRbeta CDR3 regions were amplified from genomic DNA using the immunoSEQ Assay, a bias-controlled multiplex PCR. Under the source paper's analysis protocol: Nucleated cell counts per sample were estimated from amplification of reference gene primers within the assay. To quantify the absolute abundance of each unique TCRbeta CDR3 rearrangement, sequence reads were collapsed and filtered. For each sample, productive Simpson clonality was calculated as the square root of Simpson's diversity index across productive rearrangements. TCRdb stores this immuneACCESS table with in-frame sequences only. Part of the clones is absent; in the studies checked, under half of the shortfall reflects unresolved V genes, and no reason is known for the rest. V, J and clone size are taken as reported in that table, and D and trimming were inferred from the DNA itself. The sample table holds roughly 280,000 clones, of which 86% were seen once. The ten largest clones represent 3.6% of the sample.

The origin of this receptor is a man between 18 and 29 years old with active or convalescent COVID-19. The chain uses TRBV28 and TRBJ2-7; perhaps TRBD1 is the D gene, with 7 bases matching. Sequencing was performed on peripheral blood. The CDR3 protein: CASSSPRGAYEQYF. The DNA is TGTGCCAGCAGTTCCCCCAGGGGGGCCTACGAGCAGTACTTC.